The 5 T cell receptor beta chains reported below all come from one sample, sequenced in a study of Ad26.COV2.S vaccination and SARS-CoV-2 variants. This table comes from immunoSEQ multiplex PCR, and its TCRdb copy is limited to in-frame clones, with some not included. Among hundreds of thousands of clones, about nine tenths were seen once, and the ten largest hold about 12%. Treatment of the sample: about 20 received Ad26.COV2.S at low or high dose, single or two shots; five or six received placebo; per-sample allocation not given. Sample collection was performed on day 63 after the first vaccine or placebo injection. Source: peripheral blood, taken in a trial of Ad26.COV2.S vaccine versus placebo. Receptors originate from a person between 18 and 65 years old who received the Ad26.COV2.S COVID-19 vaccine or a placebo.

The rearrangement joins TRBV4-1 to TRBJ2-1; 8 nucleotides match TRBD1. CDR1 MGHRA and CDR2 YSYEKL come from the germline V gene. The CDR3 has 15 residues. The trim removed 1 base at V and 7 bases at J, leaving 6 bases unmatched. CDR3: CASSQVRQGWNEQFF. The CDR3 nucleotides read TGCGCCAGCAGCCAAGTGAGACAGGGGTGGAATGAGCAGTTCTTC.

The chain is built from TRBV6-1 and TRBJ2-1, with D possibly being TRBD2 (6 bases). Germline CDR1 and CDR2: MNHNS and SASEGT. V was clipped by 3 bases and J by 7 bases, with 19 bases between them. The CDR3 sequence is 16 residues long. CDR3 loop: CASSEDGRFARNEQFF. The CDR3 nucleotides are TGTGCCAGCAGTGAGGATGGGAGGTTCGCTAGGAATGAGCAGTTCTTC.

The V and J genes are TRBV19 and TRBJ2-1; TRBD1 might be the D (6 bases). The CDR3 totals 15 residues. CDR1 is LNHDA, CDR2 SQIVND, per germline (reference sequence). The V end lost 1 base, the J end lost 4 bases, and 11 bases lay between the germline ends. CDR3 sequence: CASSIGTQGYNEQFF. DNA for the CDR3: TGTGCCAGTAGTATAGGGACCCAGGGGTACAATGAGCAGTTCTTC.

The genes are TRBV6-2 or TRBV6-3 and TRBJ2-7, with TRBD2 as a possible D gene (5 bases). Per germline, CDR1 MNHEY and CDR2 SVGEGT. There are 14 residues in the CDR3. With 2 bases removed from V and 2 bases from J, the gap between germline ends came to 10 bases. The DNA of the CDR3 is TGTGCCAGCAGTTACCCCGGCGGGCCCTACGAGCAGTACTTC. Protein product: CASSYPGGPYEQYF.

The chain joins TRBV4-2 to TRBJ2-1; D call uncertain. Germline CDR1 LGHNA, CDR2 YNFKEQ. V gave up 1 base and J gave up 4 bases, with 2 bases separating them. This CDR3 has 12 amino acids. CDR3 region: CASSQVYNEQFF. Written as DNA, the CDR3 is TGTGCCAGCAGCCAAGTGTACAATGAGCAGTTCTTC.